The rows below give T cell receptor beta chains drawn from one sample of a study of blood T cell repertoires in COVID-19. Produced via immunoSEQ multiplex PCR; TCRdb's table is partial and in-frame only. The data hold approximately 210,000 clones, with around 80% observed a single time. Sequencing used PBMCs or T cells enriched from blood (not recorded which). The receptors here all came from a woman between 45 and 65 years old with acute COVID-19. Both conserved end residues are part of each CDR3. Fields, in order: clone size, D gene, J gene, V gene, CDR3 DNA, CDR3 protein. D genes are given only for firm matches. Clone size is stated in some rows and not others, as once, few, many or a class when expanded.

once,NA,TRBJ1-1,TRBV24-1,TGTGCCACCAGTGATTCTCGGGGGGTAAAGACTGAAGCTTTCTTT,CATSDSRGVKTEAFF
NA,TRBD2,TRBJ2-3,TRBV18,TGTGCCAGCTCACCAGCGGCGGCACTAGCGGGGGGCACAGATACGCAGTATTTT,CASSPAAALAGGTDTQYF
NA,NA,TRBJ1-2,TRBV29-1,TGCAGCGTTCAAATTCGGACGAGGGACTATGGCTACACCTTC,CSVQIRTRDYGYTF
few,TRBD1,TRBJ1-3,TRBV28,TGTGCCAGCAGGGGACAGGGGGCCATATATTTT,CASRGQGAIYF
once,NA,TRBJ2-2,TRBV18,TGTGCCAGCTCACCGGAGGGAGTCAACACCGGGGAGCTGTTTTTT,CASSPEGVNTGELFF
few,NA,TRBJ1-6,TRBV4-1,TGCGCCAGCAGCGGGGAGAATTCACCCCTCCACTTT,CASSGENSPLHF
NA,NA,TRBJ2-2,TRBV7-9,TGTGCCAGCAGCTTCCCTCAGCGGGGACAGGTTAACACCGGGGAGCTGTTTTTT,CASSFPQRGQVNTGELFF
NA,TRBD1,TRBJ1-5,TRBV18,TGTGCCAGCTCAGACGGGGTGGCAGGGGGAAGCAATCAGCCCCAGCATTTT,CASSDGVAGGSNQPQHF
once,TRBD1,TRBJ1-2,TRBV5-1,TGCGCCAGCAGCCGGGACAGGGGGCCCCTTTCGGGCTACACCTTC,CASSRDRGPLSGYTF
once,TRBD1,TRBJ1-2,TRBV2,TGTGCCAGCAGCTCAGGGGGCGAGAACGGCTACACCTTC,CASSSGGENGYTF
NA,TRBD2,TRBJ2-1,TRBV6-4,TGTGCCAGCAGTCCTACTAGCGGGGGGGCCGACAATGAGCAGTTCTTC,CASSPTSGGADNEQFF
once,TRBD1,TRBJ1-3,TRBV25-1,TGTGCCAGCAGTGGGGGCGGGACAGGGGGATTTGACACCATATATTTT,CASSGGGTGGFDTIYF
once,NA,TRBJ2-5,TRBV7-2,TGTGCCAGCACGGACCCGGGACTGCGGATGGGAGAGACCCAGTACTTC,CASTDPGLRMGETQYF
NA,NA,TRBJ2-2,TRBV19,TGTGCCAGTAGTACCCCAGGGGTAAACACCGGGGAGCTGTTTTTT,CASSTPGVNTGELFF
NA,NA,TRBJ2-5,TRBV24-1,TGTGCCACAGCTGAGGCAGGGGGGTTGGAGACCCAGTACTTC,CATAEAGGLETQYF
NA,NA,TRBJ1-4,TRBV5-6,TGTGCCAGCAGCTTGGCCGGAGGGCTTAATGAAAAACTGTTTTTT,CASSLAGGLNEKLFF
NA,TRBD1,TRBJ1-5,TRBV6-2/TRBV6-3,TGTGCCAGCAGTCTGACAGGGGGCAATCAGCCCCAGCATTTT,CASSLTGGNQPQHF
few,NA,TRBJ1-1,TRBV7-3,TGTGCCAGCAGCGCCACACAGGTAACTGAAGCTTTCTTT,CASSATQVTEAFF
NA,NA,TRBJ2-1,TRBV28,TGTGCCAGCAGTTTGTCGTCGGGTGAGCAGTTCTTC,CASSLSSGEQFF
NA,NA,TRBJ2-5,TRBV18,TGTGCCAGCTCCCCCCAGGAGGGCGTAGAGACCCAGTACTTC,CASSPQEGVETQYF
NA,NA,TRBJ2-1,TRBV5-1,TGCGCCAGCAGCAGGGAGGGGGTGATCTCCTACAATGAGCAGTTCTTC,CASSREGVISYNEQFF
NA,NA,TRBJ2-2,TRBV30,TGTGCCTGCAGCTTCAAGGAGACGAACACCGGGGAGCTGTTTTTT,CACSFKETNTGELFF
NA,TRBD1,TRBJ2-3,TRBV5-1,TGCGCCAGCAGCGCCGGACAGGGGGTTACAGATACGCAGTATTTT,CASSAGQGVTDTQYF
NA,NA,TRBJ2-1,TRBV4-2,TGTGCCAGCAGCCAAGGTGTAGGGACTGCCAATGAGCAGTTCTTC,CASSQGVGTANEQFF
NA,TRBD1,TRBJ1-4,TRBV19,TGTGCCAGGAGCCAGTGGGACAGACCGCCAACTAATGAAAAACTGTTTTTT,CARSQWDRPPTNEKLFF
NA,NA,TRBJ2-1,TRBV12-3/TRBV12-4,TGTGCCAGCAGTTTGGGAGACAATGAGCAGTTCTTC,CASSLGDNEQFF
NA,TRBD2,TRBJ2-1,TRBV9,TGTGCCAGCAGCGAGAGCGGGGGTTTCCACAATGAGCAGTTCTTC,CASSESGGFHNEQFF
NA,TRBD1,TRBJ1-1,TRBV11-2,TGTGCCAGCAGTCCGACAGGGGGTATCGCTGAAGCTTTCTTT,CASSPTGGIAEAFF
NA,TRBD1,TRBJ2-3,TRBV6-5,TGTGCCAGCAGTTATCAGGGGGCCCCCACAGATACGCAGTATTTT,CASSYQGAPTDTQYF
NA,NA,TRBJ2-1,TRBV7-3,TGTGCCAGCAGCTCGCGAGCGCGGAGTTTGGGGCACAATGAGCAGTTCTTC,CASSSRARSLGHNEQFF
once,NA,TRBJ2-5,TRBV18,TGTGCCAGCTCACTCTCCGGGGAGACCCAGTACTTC,CASSLSGETQYF
once,NA,TRBJ2-2,TRBV6-6,TGTGCCACGATGGACGGGGGATCGGTCGGGGAGCTGTTTTTT,CATMDGGSVGELFF
NA,NA,TRBJ1-6,TRBV4-2,TGTGCCAGCAGCGAGAGGCAGGGGTATTCACCCCTCCACTTT,CASSERQGYSPLHF
NA,NA,TRBJ1-2,TRBV7-6,TGTGCCAGCAGCTTATCAGGGGAAGATGACTATGGCTACACCTTC,CASSLSGEDDYGYTF
many,NA,TRBJ1-6,TRBV6-4,TGTGCCAGCAGTGACAAGAGTAATTCACCCCTCCACTTT,CASSDKSNSPLHF
NA,NA,TRBJ2-3,TRBV5-5,TGTGCCAGCAGCCCCACAGTTGGCACAGATACGCAGTATTTT,CASSPTVGTDTQYF
NA,TRBD1,TRBJ1-2,TRBV7-9,TGTGCCAGCAGCTCCGGACAGGGGGGGGACTATGGCTACACCTTC,CASSSGQGGDYGYTF
NA,NA,TRBJ2-3,TRBV7-9,TGTGCCAGCAGCCCCCCGGACAGTAAAAACACAGATACGCAGTATTTT,CASSPPDSKNTDTQYF
NA,NA,TRBJ2-1,TRBV5-1,TGCGCCAGCAGCCTTGGACAGCCGAGCTCCTACAATGAGCAGTTCTTC,CASSLGQPSSYNEQFF
NA,TRBD2,TRBJ2-3,TRBV28,TGTGCCAGCAGTACGCCGAGCGGGGCTAGCACAGATACGCAGTATTTT,CASSTPSGASTDTQYF
NA,TRBD1,TRBJ1-4,TRBV18,TGTGCCAGCTCATCGGGACAGGGAGAAAAACTGTTTTTT,CASSSGQGEKLFF
NA,NA,TRBJ1-2,TRBV2,TGTGCCAGCAGTGCGGGGGGAGTTCGGGGCTACACCTTC,CASSAGGVRGYTF